This TCR beta chain was retrieved from a study of T cell responses to AZD1222 COVID-19 vaccine. About the research overall: Second-dose intervals near 4 or 12 weeks were combined. Study results and caveats: Increases in Spike-specific TCR breadth and depth were seen after two AZD1222 doses.

Some clones are missing from TCRdb's copy, which holds only in-frame ones; the method was immunoSEQ multiplex PCR. The sample records about 99,000 clones, around 89% being singletons. In the case of this clone: Antigen unknown.

Source: peripheral blood, taken on day 0 of AZD1222 vaccination. This TCR derives from an adult in good health.

CDR3 nucleotides: TGTGCCAGCAGCCAAGAGGGTAACTCTGGAAACACCATATATTTT. It codes for CASSQEGNSGNTIYF. The V call is TRBV4-2, the J call TRBJ1-3; D uncertain. The germline CDR1 and CDR2 sequences are LGHNA and YNFKEQ. Trimming removed 0 bases from V and 0 bases from J, with 6 bases in between. This CDR3 contains 15 residues.